The 14 T cell receptor beta chains listed next were all sequenced from one sample in a study of T cells after posttransplantation cyclophosphamide (dated by TCRdb to 2016 to 2017). To count as naive, T cells had to be viable CD3+CD4+ or CD3+CD8+ cells with a CCR7+CD45RA+CD45RO-CD95-CD27+CD28+ profile. Library preparation used the immunoSEQ multiplex PCR assay. What TCRdb holds here is the immuneACCESS table cut down to in-frame rearrangements. Part of the clones is not present; checked against another copy, under half of the missing clones reflect an unresolved V gene, and the others are unexplained. The sample table shows some 20,000 clones, and about 97% are seen once. Clones ranked in the top ten supply less than 0.15% of the sample. Material: naive CD4+ T cells sorted from PBMCs. The receptors come from a man aged 45-60 years in good health, CMV-negative, and a related stem cell transplant donor.

The CDR3 sequence: CASSRGQGEAFF. The CDR3 DNA sequence: TGTGCCAGCAGTAGAGGACAGGGGGAAGCTTTCTTT. This chain joins TRBV28 and TRBJ1-1; 9 nucleotides line up with TRBD1. CDR3 length: 12 amino acids. The V segment lost 5 bases and the J segment 8 bases; nucleotides outside the gene matches: 3. CDR1 is MDHEN, CDR2 SYDVKM, per germline.

As to this clone: This CDR3 is also generated by other DNA sequences in the sample. The chain joins TRBV27 to TRBJ1-6, with a tentative D call TRBD1 (6 bases). V lost 3 bases to trimming and J lost 7 bases, with 10 bases between them. CDR3 length equals 14 residues. Germline CDR1 reads MNHEY; CDR2 reads SMNVEV (reference sequence). This CDR3 is CASSLDRPNSPLHF. CDR3 nucleotide sequence: TGTGCCAGCAGTTTGGACAGACCAAATTCACCCCTCCACTTT.

The V gene is TRBV6-5, the J gene TRBJ1-2, with a weak D call TRBD1 (6 bases). The CDR3 length is 13 residues. V gave up 4 bases and J gave up 6 bases, with 12 bases separating them. The germline V gene encodes CDR1 MNHEY and CDR2 SVGAGI. The CDR3 sequence is CASSFRGNHGYTF. CDR3 coding DNA: TGTGCCAGCAGTTTTAGGGGGAATCATGGCTACACCTTC.

This clone is a singleton in its sample. The chain has TRBV30 and TRBJ2-1; D possibly corresponds to TRBD1 (6 bases). Germline V gives CDR1 GTSNPN, CDR2 SVGIG (reference sequence). The CDR3 extends over 11 amino acids. Trimming removed 2 bases from V and 15 bases from J, with 14 bases in between. The CDR3: CAWSRDKERFF. CDR3 coding DNA: TGTGCCTGGAGTCGGGACAAGGAAAGGTTCTTC.

In the case of this clone: Sequence at one end of the junction differs from germline and may be a read error. This chain uses TRBV7-7 with TRBJ2-2; 8 bases map to TRBD1. The CDR3 contains 17 residues. Germline values: CDR1 SSHAT, CDR2 FNYEAQ (reference sequence). The CDR3 reads CASSLERDRFHTGELFF. The CDR3 DNA follows: TGTGCTAGCAGCTTAGAAAGGGACAGGTTCCACACCGGGGAGCTGTTTTTT.

As regards this clone: An end of the junction does not agree with germline; a read error may underlie this. J is TRBJ1-1 and V is TRBV4-1, with TRBD1 identical over 7 bases. This CDR3 contains 15 residues. CDR1 is MGHRA and CDR2 is YSYEKL in the germline V gene. The CDR3 loop is CASSQGMGQRAPPGF. DNA for the CDR3: TGCGCCAGCAGCCAAGGCATGGGACAGAGGGCTCCGCCCGGCTTT.

The chain couples TRBV14 to TRBJ1-2; D possibly corresponds to TRBD1 (6 bases). V was pared by 1 base and J by 8 bases, with 14 bases between. The CDR3 runs to 14 residues. In germline, CDR1 is SGHDN, CDR2 FVKESK. This CDR3 is CASSQGLVGGGYTF. DNA of the CDR3: TGTGCCAGCAGCCAAGGTTTGGTAGGGGGAGGCTACACCTTC.

The chain combines TRBV7-9 with TRBJ1-1; the match to TRBD1 covers 7 bases. This CDR3 spans 13 amino acids. Germline CDR1 SEHNR, CDR2 FQNEAQ (reference sequence). Trimming removed 6 bases from V and 0 bases from J; junction bases left unmatched: 1. CDR3 residues: CASRGQMNTEAFF. The CDR3 DNA reads TGTGCCAGCAGGGGACAGATGAACACTGAAGCTTTCTTT.

This chain joins TRBV10-3 and TRBJ2-1; the D gene is possibly TRBD2 (7 bases). Trimming stripped 6 bases from V and 8 bases from J, with 14 bases between. This CDR3 contains 13 residues. Germline lookup yields CDR1 ENHRY and CDR2 SYGVKD. CDR3 bases: TGTGCCATCAGAGGGGGGGGCCTAGATGAGCAGTTCTTC. Translation gives CAIRGGGLDEQFF.

The V gene is TRBV6-5, the J gene TRBJ1-5, with a possible D match to TRBD1 (5 bases). The CDR3 is 16 amino acids. CDR1 MNHEY and CDR2 SVGAGI come from the germline V gene. V was trimmed by 4 bases and J by 9 bases, leaving 22 bases between them. This chain's CDR3 is CASSSRWGVSDRPQHF. The CDR3 DNA reads TGTGCCAGCAGTTCCCGGTGGGGGGTGAGCGATCGGCCCCAGCATTTT.

The J gene is TRBJ2-1, the V gene TRBV2; D perhaps matches TRBD2 (5 bases). V was clipped by 6 bases and J by 5 bases, with 17 bases between them. The CDR3 runs to 15 residues. The germline V gene encodes CDR1 SNHLY and CDR2 FYNNEI. The CDR3 region is CASSGFPLGDNEQFF. The CDR3 DNA reads as TGTGCCAGCAGCGGTTTCCCTCTCGGGGACAATGAGCAGTTCTTC.

This sequence joins TRBV7-8 and TRBJ1-6; weak D call: TRBD1 (5 bases). Germline V CDR1 and CDR2: SGHVS, FQNEAQ. There are 14 residues in the CDR3. The germline V and J ends were trimmed by 1 base and 10 bases, with 11 bases remaining between them. The CDR3 loop is CASSLVRGGSPLHF. CDR3 sequence (DNA): TGTGCCAGCAGCTTAGTTAGGGGTGGGTCACCCCTCCACTTT.

The chain links TRBV4-2 to TRBJ1-2, with D perhaps matching TRBD1 (5 bases). Trimming pared 2 bases from V and 5 bases from J, leaving 15 bases between. The V gene's germline CDR1 is LGHNA and CDR2 YNFKEQ. This CDR3 is built from 15 residues. CDR3 sequence reads: CASSQNIGARYGYTF. In DNA, the CDR3 is TGTGCCAGCAGCCAAAACATAGGGGCAAGGTATGGCTACACCTTC.

V usage is TRBV5-5 and J usage is TRBJ2-7; 10 bases are shared with TRBD2. CDR1 and CDR2 (germline): SGHKS, YYEKEE (reference sequence). Germline trimming cut 0 bases from V and 3 bases from J; bases unmatched to any gene: 3. CDR3 length equals 15 residues. The CDR3 nucleotides read TGTGCCAGCAGCTTGGCTTCTAGCGGGAGCTACGAGCAGTACTTC. Translating gives CASSLASSGSYEQYF.